This passage covers 27 T cell receptor beta chains from one sample sequenced in a study of T cells in Graves' hyperthyroidism and ophthalmopathy. TCR beta CDR3 regions were amplified from RNA transcripts. Using the HTBI primer set, a first-round RT-PCR was run on the TCR CDR3. TCRdb called the multiplex PCR reads again in MiXCR, with one record for every CDR3 protein. Among about 600,000 distinct CDR3 sequences, more than 13% were seen once, and the ten largest hold about 7%. Sample: blood. Every receptor here comes from a woman under 30 with Graves' ophthalmopathy.

This clonotype was recorded many times. V and J are TRBV28 and TRBJ2-1; 7 bases line up with TRBD2. V shed 3 bases and J 8 bases; nucleotides not matched to a gene: 16. The CDR3 has 17 residues. CDR1 and CDR2 (germline): MDHEN, SYDVKM. The CDR3 bases are TGTGCCAGCAGTTTCGGACGAATGCTAGCGGCCTTGGATGAGCAGTTCTTC. It specifies CASSFGRMLAALDEQFF.

This clonotype has a handful of counts. V is TRBV24-1 and J is TRBJ1-2; possibly TRBD1 for D (6 bases). The V and J ends lost 4 bases and 6 bases respectively, with 17 bases between them. There are 15 residues in the CDR3. Germline CDR1 is KGHDR and CDR2 is SFDVKD. The CDR3 DNA follows: TGTGCCACCAGTGACCCCAGGGGAGGGTATCATGGCTACACCTTC. Protein sequence: CATSDPRGGYHGYTF.

This clonotype came up many times. V is TRBV6-1 and J is TRBJ1-5, with 7 positions matching TRBD1. The CDR3 runs 13 residues. Germline CDR1 is MNHNS and CDR2 is SASEGT. V was clipped by 5 bases and J by 4 bases; unmatched bases: 2. The CDR3 sequence: CASSKQGNQPQHF. DNA for the CDR3: TGTGCCAGCAGTAAACAGGGGAATCAGCCCCAGCATTTT.

This clonotype was recorded at least ten times. This chain links TRBV4-1 with TRBJ1-5; D is undetermined. V was pared by 1 base and J by 4 bases, with 8 bases between. This CDR3 has 14 amino acids. Looked up from germline, CDR1 is MGHRA and CDR2 is YSYEKL. The DNA of the CDR3 is TGCGCCAGCAGCCAAGTGGGCCGGAATCAGCCCCAGCATTTT. It specifies CASSQVGRNQPQHF.

This clonotype has just a few counts. The chain carries TRBV4-3 and TRBJ2-1; D perhaps matches TRBD2 (5 bases). In germline, CDR1 is LGHNA, CDR2 YSLEER. The V end was cut by 0 bases, the J end by 8 bases, with 17 bases between. The length of the CDR3 is 16 residues. The CDR3 sequence: CASSQEERYSGDEQFF. The DNA for the CDR3 is TGCGCCAGCAGCCAAGAGGAGCGGTATTCAGGAGATGAGCAGTTCTTC.

The chain combines TRBV7-9 with TRBJ2-3, with a weak D call TRBD2 (5 bases). V was trimmed by 3 bases and J by 2 bases, leaving 12 bases between them. This CDR3 has 15 residues. Germline CDR1 is SEHNR and CDR2 is FQNEAQ (reference sequence). The CDR3 reads CASSFVSVPTDTQYF. The CDR3 DNA follows: TGTGCCAGCAGCTTTGTTAGCGTTCCCACAGATACGCAGTATTTT.

The V and J genes are TRBV2 and TRBJ2-3; 14 nucleotides line up with TRBD2. This CDR3 spans 19 amino acids. V lost 1 base, J lost 6 bases, and 12 bases stayed unmatched. From germline, CDR1 is SNHLY and CDR2 FYNNEI. As DNA, the CDR3 is TGTGCCAGCAGTGAAGAGGGACCGGGACTAGCGGGAGCGGGGGATACGCAGTATTTT. As protein: CASSEEGPGLAGAGDTQYF.

The CDR3 here is CASSQGDRVFTDTQYF. CDR3 nucleotides: TGTGCCAGCAGCCAGGGGGACAGGGTCTTCACAGATACGCAGTATTTT. The chain is built from TRBV14 and TRBJ2-3, with TRBD1 matching over 9 bases. Germline V gene lookup returns CDR1 SGHDN and CDR2 FVKESK. With 3 bases clipped from V and 2 bases from J, the junction kept 6 bases outside the gene matches. This CDR3 is built from 16 residues.

This clonotype was detected many times. The rearrangement uses TRBV28 and TRBJ2-3; weak D call: TRBD2 (5 bases). Between the trimmed V and J ends, which lost 3 bases and 2 bases, there was a span of 9 bases. Germline V gene data show CDR1 as MDHEN and CDR2 as SYDVKM. There are 14 residues in the CDR3. The CDR3 region is CASSFGGYTDTQYF. CDR3 sequence (DNA): TGTGCCAGCAGTTTCGGCGGGTACACAGATACGCAGTATTTT.

This clonotype appeared a few times. Being one base from a much bigger clone, this may be a read error. The rearrangement uses TRBV12-3 or TRBV12-4 and TRBJ2-3; 7 bases map to TRBD2. The J segment lost 7 bases and the V segment lost 6 bases, leaving 13 bases of the junction unmatched. The CDR3 extends over 15 amino acids. CDR3 sequence reads: CASSAPKREGNTQYF. DNA of the CDR3: TGTGCCAGCAGCGCCCCAAAGCGGGAAGGCAATACGCAGTATTTT.

This clonotype was picked up many times. This sequence joins TRBV7-2 and TRBJ1-5; tentative D call: TRBD1 (5 bases). The germline V and J ends were trimmed by 4 bases and 0 bases, with 16 bases remaining between them. The germline CDR1 and CDR2 sequences are SGHTA and FQGNSA. This CDR3 spans 17 amino acids. CDR3 nucleotide sequence: TGTGCCAGCAGCTCAAGGGACCGACCAGGTAGCAATCAGCCCCAGCATTTT. Its protein product is CASSSRDRPGSNQPQHF. The full variable domain, completed using reference TRBV7-2 and TRBJ1-5, is GAGVSQSPSNKVTEKGKDVELRCDPISGHTALYWYRQSLGQGLEFLIYFQGNSAPDKSGLPSDRFSAERTGGSVSTLTIQRTQQEDSAVYLCASSSRDRPGSNQPQHFGDGTRLSIL.

The table lists this clonotype with many counts. This rearrangement joins TRBV6-1 to TRBJ2-7; TRBD2 agrees at 9 bases. The ends lost 5 bases at V and 6 bases at J; junction bases unmatched: 14. The length of the CDR3 is 16 residues. In germline, CDR1 is MNHNS, CDR2 SASEGT. This CDR3 is CASSPFMGLAVPEQYF. The CDR3 bases are TGTGCCAGCAGTCCCTTTATGGGACTAGCAGTCCCCGAGCAGTACTTC.

This clonotype was seen repeatedly, ten times or more. The chain carries TRBV19 and TRBJ1-1, with D perhaps TRBD1 (5 bases). This CDR3 has 14 residues. Trimming left V 5 bases short and J 4 bases short, with 14 bases between. Germline V gives CDR1 LNHDA, CDR2 SQIVND (reference sequence). CDR3 loop: CASSFGRVITEAFF. Written as DNA, the CDR3 is TGTGCCAGTAGTTTCGGCAGGGTCATCACTGAAGCTTTCTTT.

The chain couples TRBV7-2 to TRBJ2-7; 11 nucleotides agree with TRBD2. From germline, CDR1 is SGHTA and CDR2 FQGNSA. The V gene end was trimmed by 5 bases and the J gene end by 1 base; junction bases not matched to a gene: 4. The CDR3 has 15 amino acids. CDR3 DNA sequence: TGTGCCAGCAGCATACTAGCGGGAGTGTCCTACGAGCAGTACTTC. Residues: CASSILAGVSYEQYF.

This clonotype showed up many times. The CDR3 DNA is TGTGCCAGCAGCATTACATACACCGGGGAGCTGTTTTTT. It is translated as CASSITYTGELFF. The rearrangement links TRBV2 to TRBJ2-2; D call uncertain. The germline V and J ends were trimmed by 6 bases and 3 bases, with 8 bases remaining between them. Germline lookup yields CDR1 SNHLY and CDR2 FYNNEI. This CDR3 contains 13 residues.

This clonotype has just a few counts. Given a much more abundant clone one base away, this may be a read error. The V call is TRBV12-3 or TRBV12-4, the J call TRBJ2-3; tentatively, D is TRBD2 (6 bases). The V end lost 5 bases, the J end lost 4 bases, and 16 bases lay between the germline ends. This CDR3 is built from 15 residues. The CDR3 sequence is CASSPDYPRADTQYF. Written as DNA, the CDR3 is TGTGCCAGCAGTCCGGACTATCCTCGCGCAGATACGCAGTATTTT.

The chain is built from TRBV28 and TRBJ1-1; D is undetermined. Per the germline V gene, CDR1 is MDHEN and CDR2 is SYDVKM. V shed 5 bases and J shed 5 bases, with 21 bases lying between them. The length of the CDR3 is 16 residues. CDR3 residues: CASSQLLGRERTEAFF. CDR3 DNA sequence: TGTGCCAGCAGTCAACTCTTGGGAAGGGAACGGACTGAAGCTTTCTTT.

V is TRBV7-6 and J is TRBJ1-5; D possibly corresponds to TRBD1 (5 bases). The CDR3 loop spans 14 amino acids. The germline CDR1 and CDR2 sequences are SGHVS and FNYEAQ. Trimming removed 2 bases at V and 8 bases at J, with 13 bases between. For the CDR3, the DNA is TGTGCCAGCAGCTTACACGGAAGGGGCGAGCCCCAGCATTTT. This sequence encodes CASSLHGRGEPQHF.

There are a few counts of this clonotype. J is TRBJ2-7 and V is TRBV11-3; 10 bases match TRBD2. CDR3 length: 15 amino acids. CDR1 and CDR2 from the germline V gene are SGHNT and YENEEA. Trimming took 5 bases from V and 1 from J; bases not matched to a gene: 5. The CDR3 sequence is CASSVASGSSYEQYF. Written as DNA, the CDR3 is TGTGCCAGCAGCGTAGCTAGCGGGAGTTCCTACGAGCAGTACTTC.

Points on this clonotype: Compared with germline, one end of the junction differs, possibly owing to a read error. The chain is built from TRBV10-1 and TRBJ2-7; D perhaps matches TRBD1 (6 bases). The germline V gene has CDR1 WNHNN and CDR2 SYGVQD (reference sequence). The CDR3 sequence is 15 residues long. CDR3 loop: CASSQTGTGAYERYF. DNA of the CDR3: TGCGCCAGCAGCCAGACAGGAACCGGGGCCTACGAGCGGTACTTC.

The table lists this clonotype with a few counts. The chain carries TRBV5-1 and TRBJ2-7; TRBD2 is a possible D gene (6 bases). This CDR3 region has 14 residues. V was trimmed by 2 bases and J by 3 bases, leaving 12 bases between them. Germline V gene data show CDR1 as SGHRS and CDR2 as YFSETQ. Here the CDR3 DNA reads TGCGCCAGCAGCTTTGGAGGGGATTACTACGAGCAGTACTTC. Encoded protein: CASSFGGDYYEQYF.

V gene TRBV19 combines with J gene TRBJ1-5; D may be TRBD1 (6 bases). The germline V and J ends were trimmed by 3 bases and 7 bases, with 10 bases remaining between them. CDR3 length equals 13 residues. CDR1 LNHDA and CDR2 SQIVND come from the germline V gene (reference sequence). CDR3 protein: CASSIRTAQPQHF. In nucleotides, the CDR3 is TGTGCCAGTAGTATCCGGACAGCCCAGCCCCAGCATTTT.

This chain joins TRBV11-2 and TRBJ2-3; unclear D gene. The CDR3 loop spans 14 amino acids. Germline V gene lookup returns CDR1 SGHAT and CDR2 FQNNGV. The V end was cut by 7 bases, the J end by 5 bases, with 16 bases between. The CDR3 loop is CASIRTPRQDTQYF. CDR3 DNA sequence: TGTGCCAGCATCCGCACACCCCGTCAAGATACGCAGTATTTT.

This clonotype turned up a few times. The junction departs from germline at one end; a sequencing error may be responsible. The rearrangement uses TRBV7-9 and TRBJ2-1; possible D gene TRBD2, 5 bases. Germline lookup yields CDR1 SEHNR and CDR2 FQNEAQ (reference sequence). The CDR3 is 16 amino acids. The CDR3 loop is CASSLKGGWRWDEQLF. CDR3 DNA: TGTGCCAGCAGCTTAAAGGGCGGGTGGCGTTGGGATGAGCAGCTCTTC.

The V and J genes are TRBV10-3 and TRBJ1-2, with D possibly being TRBD1 (5 bases). Per the germline V gene, CDR1 is ENHRY and CDR2 is SYGVKD. The CDR3 is 17 residues long. V lost 4 bases and J 4 bases, leaving 22 bases between the germline ends. CDR3 DNA sequence: TGTGCCATCAGTGCGGGGGACCTGGCTGGGCGCTTCTATGGCTACACCTTC. It yields the protein CAISAGDLAGRFYGYTF.

The table lists this clonotype with a few counts. V gene TRBV4-1 combines with J gene TRBJ1-2; D gene ambiguous. Germline V gene data show CDR1 as MGHRA and CDR2 as YSYEKL. Between the trimmed V and J ends, which lost 4 bases and 0 bases, there was a span of 9 bases. CDR3 length: 14 residues. The CDR3: CASSRVGSNYGYTF. In nucleotides, the CDR3 is TGCGCCAGCAGCCGTGTAGGATCTAACTATGGCTACACCTTC.

J is TRBJ1-1 and V is TRBV27; D gene unclear. Germline V gives CDR1 MNHEY, CDR2 SMNVEV (reference sequence). V lost 2 bases, J lost 4 bases, and 11 bases lay in between. The CDR3 consists of 14 residues. CDR3 DNA: TGTGCCAGCAGTTTAAAAGTACTCTCCACTGAAGCTTTCTTT. This translates into CASSLKVLSTEAFF.